Listed here are 5 T cell receptor beta chains from one sample, sequenced in a study of OX40 agonist ivuxolimab in advanced cancers. TCRdb keeps only in-frame clones here, not all; method: immunoSEQ multiplex PCR. This sample has approximately 82,000 clones, with about 87% found just once. The sample was CD4+ or CD8+ T cells sorted from blood, taken in a trial of the OX40 agonist ivuxolimab. Source of these receptors: an adult with an advanced solid tumor such as melanoma, head and neck, liver or kidney cancer.

The V call is TRBV29-1, the J call TRBJ1-1; 7 nucleotides agree with TRBD1. The CDR3 length is 12 residues. V shed 6 bases, J shed 5 bases, and the junction held 6 bases outside the gene matches. Looked up from germline, CDR1 is SQVTM and CDR2 is ANQGSEA. CDR3 nucleotide sequence: TGCAGCGTATTGACAGGGCTGACTGAAGCTTTCTTT. As protein: CSVLTGLTEAFF.

The chain recombines TRBV14 with TRBJ1-3, with D possibly TRBD1 on 5 matching bases. This CDR3 has 13 amino acids. Trimming shortened V by 3 bases and J by 3 bases, and 6 bases separated the two germline ends. Germline CDR1 SGHDN, CDR2 FVKESK. The CDR3 bases are TGTGCCAGCAGCCAGGGGGGTGGAAACACCATATATTTT. This gives the protein CASSQGGGNTIYF. The complete variable domain, with remaining parts taken from reference TRBV14 and TRBJ1-3, reads EAGVTQFPSHSVIEKGQTVTLRCDPISGHDNLYWYRRVMGKEIKFLLHFVKESKQDESGMPNNRFLAERTGGTYSTLKVQPAELEDSGVYFCASSQGGGNTIYFGEGSWLTVV.

The J gene is TRBJ2-3, the V gene TRBV7-2; 14 bases are shared with TRBD2. The V segment lost 4 bases and the J segment 3 bases; nucleotides outside the gene matches: 0. This CDR3 is 15 amino acids long. CDR1 is SGHTA, CDR2 FQGNSA, per germline. Written as DNA, the CDR3 is TGTGCCAGCAGCTGGACTAGCGGGGGGACAGATACGCAGTATTTT. The encoded protein is CASSWTSGGTDTQYF. Supplemented by reference TRBV7-2 and TRBJ2-3, the full variable domain reads GAGVSQSPSNKVTEKGKDVELRCDPISGHTALYWYRQSLGQGLEFLIYFQGNSAPDKSGLPSDRFSAERTGGSVSTLTIQRTQQEDSAVYLCASSWTSGGTDTQYFGPGTRLTVL.

This clone has only one observation. The J gene is TRBJ1-1, the V gene TRBV13; D is possibly TRBD1 (5 bases). Germline V gene sequence: CDR1 PRHDT, CDR2 FYEKMQ (reference sequence). V was shortened by 5 bases and J by 4 bases, with 17 bases between the two germline ends. This CDR3 comprises 15 residues. The CDR3: CASSPRVHGGTEAFF. The CDR3 coding sequence is TGTGCCAGCAGCCCCAGAGTCCACGGGGGCACTGAAGCTTTCTTT.

This rearrangement joins TRBV9 to TRBJ2-3; no firm D call. The V gene lost 0 bases and the J gene lost 4 bases, with 12 bases spanning the gap. The CDR3 is 15 residues long. Germline CDR1 SGDLS, CDR2 YYNGEE. CDR3 protein: CASSVGVLPSDTQYF. For the CDR3, the DNA is TGTGCCAGCAGCGTAGGCGTACTCCCCTCAGATACGCAGTATTTT.